This TCR beta chain was identified in a study of T cell repertoires in aging, cancer and after chemotherapy. Whole-study context: Donor ages fell into six groups from 30 or younger up to 70 or older. Whole-study findings and limits: Median generation probability rose over the chemotherapy interval in each cancer cohort, suggesting rebound thymic output. Untreated cancer patients had significantly lower blood TCR diversity than age-matched healthy donors. The repertoire data cannot show anything about immunological memory following chemotherapy.

This clonotype was recorded a few times. What it recognizes is unknown. Germline trimming cut 7 bases from V and 5 bases from J; bases unmatched to any gene: 7. The CDR3 spans 14 residues. Germline V gives CDR1 SGHRS, CDR2 YFSETQ. Amplification of TCR beta used genomic DNA extracted from peripheral blood. Multiplex touch-down PCR with TRB-A/B primers amplified rearranged V-D-J TRB sequences. TCRdb processed the multiplex PCR reads anew with MiXCR; each CDR3 protein has one entry. The sample holds about 18,000 distinct CDR3 sequences, around half seen once. The chain is built from TRBV5-1 and TRBJ2-7; 12 positions match TRBD2. The sequence was collected from a human donor in good health. The material sequenced was blood. CDR3 in DNA: TGCGCCAGCTGCGCGGGACTAGCGGGTAACGAGCAGTACTTC. Its protein is CASCAGLAGNEQYF.